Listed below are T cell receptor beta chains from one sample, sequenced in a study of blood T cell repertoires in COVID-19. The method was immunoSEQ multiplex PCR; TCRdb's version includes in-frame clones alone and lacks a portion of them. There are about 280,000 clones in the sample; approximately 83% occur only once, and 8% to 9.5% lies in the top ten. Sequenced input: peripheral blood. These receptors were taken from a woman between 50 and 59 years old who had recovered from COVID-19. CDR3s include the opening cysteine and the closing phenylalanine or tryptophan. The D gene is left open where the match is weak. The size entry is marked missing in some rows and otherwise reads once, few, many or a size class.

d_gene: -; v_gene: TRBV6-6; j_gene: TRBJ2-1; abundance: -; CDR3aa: CASSYRELRQFF; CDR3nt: TGTGCCAGCAGTTACCGGGAATTGCGGCAGTTCTTC
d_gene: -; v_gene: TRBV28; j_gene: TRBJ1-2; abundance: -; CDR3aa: CVAGDYGYTF; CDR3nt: TGTGTGGCGGGGGACTATGGCTACACCTTC
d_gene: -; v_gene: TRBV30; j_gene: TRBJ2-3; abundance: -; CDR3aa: CAWTGLPLTDTQYF; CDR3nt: TGTGCCTGGACGGGACTTCCTCTCACAGATACGCAGTATTTT
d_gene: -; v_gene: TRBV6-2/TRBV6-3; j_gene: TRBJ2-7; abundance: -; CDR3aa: CASSYSNGRSSYEQYF; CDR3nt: TGTGCCAGCAGTTACTCGAACGGTCGAAGCTCCTACGAGCAGTACTTC
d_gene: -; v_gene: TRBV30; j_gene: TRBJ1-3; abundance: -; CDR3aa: CAWKTGNTIYF; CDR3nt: TGTGCCTGGAAAACAGGAAACACCATATATTTT
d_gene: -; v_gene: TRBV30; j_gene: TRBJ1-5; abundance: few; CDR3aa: CAWSTQGNQPQHF; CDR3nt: TGTGCCTGGAGTACCCAGGGGAATCAGCCCCAGCATTTT
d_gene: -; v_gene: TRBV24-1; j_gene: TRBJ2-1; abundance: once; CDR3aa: CATSLALGGYNEQFF; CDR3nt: TGTGCCACCAGTCTTGCCCTAGGAGGATACAATGAGCAGTTCTTC
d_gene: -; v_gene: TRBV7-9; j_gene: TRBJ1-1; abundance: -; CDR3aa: CASSSPPGGRVTEAFF; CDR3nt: TGTGCCAGCAGCTCTCCCCCGGGGGGGCGAGTCACTGAAGCTTTCTTT
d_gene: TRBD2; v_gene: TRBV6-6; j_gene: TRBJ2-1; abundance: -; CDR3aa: CASSPRRLLAGGPYGYNEQFF; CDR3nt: TGTGCCAGCAGTCCTCGCCGATTACTAGCGGGAGGGCCTTACGGCTACAATGAGCAGTTCTTC
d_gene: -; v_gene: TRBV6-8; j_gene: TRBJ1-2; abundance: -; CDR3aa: CAGRHTLYGYTF; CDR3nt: TGTGCCGGTCGACACACGCTTTATGGCTACACCTTC
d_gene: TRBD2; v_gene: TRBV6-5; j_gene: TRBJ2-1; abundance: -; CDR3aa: CASSYTGLAGDNEQFF; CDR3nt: TGTGCCAGCAGTTACACGGGACTAGCGGGAGACAATGAGCAGTTCTTC